This TCR beta chain appears in the sequencing data of a study of human T cells and chemical hapten exposure. MiXCR, applied by TCRdb to the RACE reads, yields one record per CDR3 protein. The data contain a few hundred thousand distinct CDR3 sequences, about 6% of them singletons. Time point denoted: patch test 2, 6 weeks after DPC sensitization. The treatment denotes: therapeutic diphenylcyclopropenone sensitization with weekly scalp DPC. The CDR3 totals 15 residues. The V gene end was trimmed by 2 bases and the J gene end by 4 bases; junction bases not matched to a gene: 7. Ten or more counts support this clonotype.

The material sequenced was whole blood, taken in connection with sensitization to the hapten diphenylcyclopropenone (DPC). V is TRBV12-3 or TRBV12-4 and J is TRBJ1-2; the match to TRBD1 covers 7 bases. This TCR came from a woman in her late teens or twenties with alopecia areata. Some clones in this sample may be carry-over from other donors' samples. This chain's CDR3 is CASSLMTGSGYGYTF. The CDR3 nucleotides are TGTGCCAGCAGTTTAATGACAGGGTCAGGCTATGGCTACACCTTC.